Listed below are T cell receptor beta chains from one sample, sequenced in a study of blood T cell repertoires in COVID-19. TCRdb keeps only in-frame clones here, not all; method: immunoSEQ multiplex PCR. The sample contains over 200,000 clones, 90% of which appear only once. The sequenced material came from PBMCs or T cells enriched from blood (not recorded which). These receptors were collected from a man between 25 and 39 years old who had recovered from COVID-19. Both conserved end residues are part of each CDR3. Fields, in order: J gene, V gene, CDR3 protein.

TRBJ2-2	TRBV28	CAALAGDTGELFF
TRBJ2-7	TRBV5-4	CASTITSGARYEQYF
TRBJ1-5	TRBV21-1	CASSRVRGDRGSQPQHF
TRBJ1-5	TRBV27	CASSLSSGVGSNQPQHF
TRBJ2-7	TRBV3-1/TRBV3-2	CASSTGPQSSYEQYF
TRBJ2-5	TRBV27	CASSLIIAGGPETQYF
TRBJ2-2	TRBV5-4	CASSFSRGGAQNTGELFF
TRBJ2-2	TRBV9	CASRETGDTGELFF
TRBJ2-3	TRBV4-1	CASSPEILAGSTDTQYF
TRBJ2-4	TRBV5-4	CASSRKDERKNIQYF
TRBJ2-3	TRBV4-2	CASSQDLLAGGTDTQYF
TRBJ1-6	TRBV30	CASRYSGGFAYNSPLHF
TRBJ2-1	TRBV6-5	CASRRTSDEFF
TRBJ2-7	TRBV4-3	CASSRGTGVAYEQYF
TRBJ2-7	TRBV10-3	CATKDRDHEQYF
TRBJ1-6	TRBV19	CASKAPGQNNSPLHF
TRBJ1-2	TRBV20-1	CSASEASYGYTF
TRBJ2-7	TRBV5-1	CASSLSGHEQYF
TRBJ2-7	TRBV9	CASSVGQGSEQYF
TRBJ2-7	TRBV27	CASSGWGLAGQNYEQYF
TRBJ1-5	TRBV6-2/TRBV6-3	CASSYSTGGTGLYSNQPQHF
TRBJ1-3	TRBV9	CASSVAWGHSGNTIYF
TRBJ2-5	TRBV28	CASSSGRGQETQYF
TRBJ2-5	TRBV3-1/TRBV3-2	CASSQESSGSVAGGRFYF
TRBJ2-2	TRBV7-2	CASSLTGPNTGELFF
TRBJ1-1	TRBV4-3	CASSQDRGTEAFF
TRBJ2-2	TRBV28	CASSTGLAGVTGELFF
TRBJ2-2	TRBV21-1	CASSKGGSGWFTGELFF
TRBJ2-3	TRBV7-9	CASSLSTDTQYF
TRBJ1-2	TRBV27	CASSTNRGRTPYGYTF
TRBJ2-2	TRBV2	CASSYETSGTGTGELFF
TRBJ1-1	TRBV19	CASSKTAGAEAFF
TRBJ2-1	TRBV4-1	CASSQDLDSGSINEQFF
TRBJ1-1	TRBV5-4	CASSSPRQGADTEAFF
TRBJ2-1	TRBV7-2	CASSHGQGYNNEQFF
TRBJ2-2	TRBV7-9	CASSLAGRETGELFF
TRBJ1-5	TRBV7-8	CASSPDRVNQPQHF
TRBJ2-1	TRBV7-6	CASSVNSGSTPSSYNEQFF
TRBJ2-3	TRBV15	CATSGRKTSGGTDTQYF
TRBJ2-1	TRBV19	CASSMRGDTYNEQFF
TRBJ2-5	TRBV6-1	CASSEALGALQETQYF
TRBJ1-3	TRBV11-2	CASSLAPQLISGNTIYF
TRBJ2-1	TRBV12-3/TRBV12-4	CASSFPIVNEQFF
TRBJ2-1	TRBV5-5	CASSVAGTSGPGVNEQFF
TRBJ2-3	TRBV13	CASSLTGTDTQYF
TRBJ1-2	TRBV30	CAWNGNGYTF
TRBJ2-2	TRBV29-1	CSVTGQGVPGELFF
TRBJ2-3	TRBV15	CATSRGGTTSGTQYF
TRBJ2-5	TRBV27	CASSYSGGAGETQYF
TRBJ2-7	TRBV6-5	CASSPLQDGGNEQYF
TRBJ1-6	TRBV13	CASSPRPDSISPLHF
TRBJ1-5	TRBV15	CATSLTAYSNQPQHF
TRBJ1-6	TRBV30	CAWSAGRSPLHF
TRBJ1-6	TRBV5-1	CASSLDQDSPLHF
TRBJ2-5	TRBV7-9	CASSPANTGGETQYF
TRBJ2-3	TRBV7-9	CASSPRTGGDTQYF